These 25 T cell receptor beta chains were all obtained from the same sample, sequenced in a study of a mutant IDH1 vaccine in newly diagnosed glioma. The time point denotes: baseline, week 1 (first vaccination visit). Stated treatment: pre-vaccination baseline after standard-of-care therapy. The repertoire was sequenced with immunoSEQ multiplex PCR; TCRdb's copy has only in-frame clones and lacks some. The sample has about 70,000 clones, around 83% seen once. The starting material was peripheral blood mononuclear cells (PBMCs), obtained from a glioma patient treated with radiotherapy, temozolomide or both. These receptors originate from a woman aged 18 to 35 with glioma. Some clones in this sample may be carry-over from other donors' samples.

This clone was picked up a small number of times. The CDR3 DNA reads as TGTGCTAGTGGTCATCACCATGAGCAGTTCTTC. Encoded protein: CASGHHHEQFF. The chain joins TRBV12-5 to TRBJ2-1; D gene unclear. CDR3 length equals 11 residues. Germline CDR1 LGHNT, CDR2 FRNRAP. Trimming removed 5 bases from V and 8 bases from J, with 7 bases in between.

The chain combines TRBV5-4 with TRBJ2-4, with 8 bases matching TRBD1. Germline-derived CDR1 and CDR2 are SGHNT and YYREEE (reference sequence). There are 14 residues in the CDR3. J gave up 3 bases and V 5 bases, and 4 bases lay outside the gene matches. The CDR3 region has the DNA TGTGCCAGCAGTCCGGGACAGGACAAAAACATTCAGTACTTC. As protein: CASSPGQDKNIQYF.

The chain is built from TRBV28 and TRBJ2-2; D gene uncertain. Deletions cut 6 bases from V and 9 bases from J, with 8 bases between. This CDR3 region has 11 residues. In germline, CDR1 is MDHEN, CDR2 SYDVKM. In nucleotides, the CDR3 is TGTGCCAGCAGGGGAACGTGGGAGCTGTTTTTT. This gives the protein CASRGTWELFF.

In this sample, this clone turned up a few times. This chain connects TRBV2 to TRBJ1-2; perhaps TRBD1 as D (5 bases). Germline lookup yields CDR1 SNHLY and CDR2 FYNNEI. The V end lost 7 bases, the J end lost 8 bases, and 17 bases lay between the germline ends. The CDR3 extends over 13 amino acids. CDR3 amino acids: CASTQRQGGGYTF. The CDR3 bases are TGTGCCAGCACCCAAAGGCAGGGAGGGGGCTACACCTTC.

This chain connects TRBV10-3 to TRBJ1-1; D gene unclear. V was cut by 2 bases and J by 1 base, with 8 bases left in between. Germline CDR1 reads ENHRY; CDR2 reads SYGVKD. This CDR3 is 14 amino acids long. The CDR3 region is CAISEEPRNTEAFF. DNA of the CDR3: TGTGCCATCAGTGAGGAACCGAGGAACACTGAAGCTTTCTTT.

The chain has TRBV4-1 and TRBJ2-7; 11 nucleotides line up with TRBD2. CDR3 size: 17 residues. Germline V gene data show CDR1 as MGHRA and CDR2 as YSYEKL. The V segment lost 0 bases and the J segment 3 bases; nucleotides outside the gene matches: 7. The chain's CDR3 is CASSQEITGTSGYEQYF. CDR3 DNA: TGCGCCAGCAGCCAAGAGATCACCGGGACTAGCGGCTACGAGCAGTACTTC.

The rearrangement links TRBV7-9 to TRBJ2-7; 7 nucleotides agree with TRBD2. The germline CDR1 and CDR2 sequences are SEHNR and FQNEAQ (reference sequence). V was pared by 5 bases and J by 1 base, with 11 bases of the junction left unmatched. There are 16 residues in the CDR3. CDR3 sequence: CASSPPLGGGSYEQYF. The CDR3, as DNA: TGTGCCAGCAGCCCACCCTTGGGGGGGGGTTCCTACGAGCAGTACTTC.

The chain recombines TRBV12-5 with TRBJ2-5; the D gene is possibly TRBD2 (5 bases). This CDR3 is built from 13 residues. The germline V gene has CDR1 LGHNT and CDR2 FRNRAP. Trimming left V 2 bases short and J 5 bases short, with 9 bases between. The CDR3 spells CASGLSGTETQYF. CDR3 coding DNA: TGTGCTAGTGGTTTGAGCGGTACGGAGACCCAGTACTTC.

This sequence joins TRBV7-2 and TRBJ1-1, with D uncertain. Per the germline V gene, CDR1 is SGHTA and CDR2 is FQGNSA. The length of the CDR3 is 17 residues. V lost 0 bases, J lost 4 bases, and 18 bases lay in between. CDR3 coding DNA: TGTGCCAGCAGCTTAGCGTATCCCCTAACGGTCGGCACTGAAGCTTTCTTT. It encodes CASSLAYPLTVGTEAFF.

CDR3 in DNA: TGTGCCAGCAGCTCCCGGGACAGGGGGGTTCGAGAGACCCAGTACTTC. Translation: CASSSRDRGVRETQYF. The rearrangement uses TRBV7-9 and TRBJ2-5, with 11 bases that match TRBD1. Germline V gene lookup returns CDR1 SEHNR and CDR2 FQNEAQ (reference sequence). The CDR3 contains 16 residues. Trimming took 4 bases from V and 4 from J; bases not matched to a gene: 8.

This clone has a single count. The chain uses TRBV5-6 and TRBJ1-5; D is perhaps TRBD1 (6 bases). Trimming pared 4 bases from V and 7 bases from J, leaving 9 bases between. Germline CDR1 reads SGHDT; CDR2 reads YYEEEE. CDR3 length: 12 residues. The CDR3 nucleotides are TGTGCCAGCAGCCCACAGGGCCAGCCCCAGCATTTT. It specifies CASSPQGQPQHF.

The chain combines TRBV5-6 with TRBJ1-1, with 7 bases lining up with TRBD1. Germline-derived CDR1 and CDR2 are SGHDT and YYEEEE. The CDR3 totals 16 residues. The ends lost 2 bases at V and 6 bases at J; junction bases unmatched: 13. Here the CDR3 DNA reads TGTGCCAGCAGCTTCCTTTTGGACAGGCTTGGCGCTGAAGCTTTCTTT. The encoded protein is CASSFLLDRLGAEAFF.

This clone was counted between two and nine times. This chain joins TRBV5-1 and TRBJ2-2; D is perhaps TRBD1 (6 bases). CDR1 is SGHRS, CDR2 YFSETQ, per germline. This CDR3 spans 17 amino acids. Trimming removed 4 bases from V and 6 bases from J, with 22 bases in between. DNA of the CDR3: TGCGCCAGCAGCCCGGACCCCGACAGGTTTTGGGCCGGGGAGCTGTTTTTT. Residues: CASSPDPDRFWAGELFF.

The chain recombines TRBV29-1 with TRBJ1-4; a possible D gene is TRBD1 (6 bases). Per the germline V gene, CDR1 is SQVTM and CDR2 is ANQGSEA. Trimming removed 2 bases at V and 7 bases at J, with 11 bases between. The CDR3 spans 13 residues. CDR3 protein: CSVETGAGEKLFF. Here the CDR3 DNA reads TGCAGCGTTGAAACGGGGGCGGGTGAAAAACTGTTTTTT.

This clone appeared once. CDR3 region: CASSSSGLSPVYEQYF. CDR3 bases: TGTGCCAGCAGCAGTAGCGGGCTCTCCCCCGTCTACGAGCAGTACTTC. This sequence joins TRBV27 and TRBJ2-7; 7 bases fit TRBD2. The V gene end was trimmed by 6 bases and the J gene end by 3 bases; junction bases not matched to a gene: 14. CDR1 is MNHEY, CDR2 SMNVEV, per germline (reference sequence). CDR3 length: 16 amino acids.

This chain uses TRBV29-1 with TRBJ2-2; D perhaps matches TRBD1 (5 bases). V was pared by 1 base and J by 1 base, with 7 bases between. Germline assignment: CDR1 SQVTM and CDR2 ANQGSEA. The CDR3 is 14 residues long. DNA of the CDR3: TGCAGCGTTGAAGTGACAGTGAACACCGGGGAGCTGTTTTTT. It encodes CSVEVTVNTGELFF.

In nucleotides, the CDR3 is TGCAGCGTTGATGGACCCAGGGATTATGGCTACACCTTC. The encoded protein is CSVDGPRDYGYTF. The chain has TRBV29-1 and TRBJ1-2, with D perhaps matching TRBD1 (5 bases). Trimming took 3 bases from V and 5 from J, leaving 13 bases between them. The CDR3 spans 13 residues. Germline-derived CDR1 and CDR2 are SQVTM and ANQGSEA.

The rearrangement uses TRBV9 and TRBJ1-4, with 8 bases aligning to TRBD1. The CDR3 loop spans 16 amino acids. Germline trimming cut 0 bases from V and 7 bases from J; bases unmatched to any gene: 8. The germline CDR1 and CDR2 sequences are SGDLS and YYNGEE. CDR3 in amino acids: CASSVGEGTGTEKLFF. In DNA, the CDR3 is TGTGCCAGCAGCGTAGGGGAAGGGACAGGTACTGAAAAACTGTTTTTT.

This sequence joins TRBV6-5 and TRBJ2-7; no reliable D call. V was trimmed by 7 bases and J by 1 base, leaving 8 bases between them. The CDR3 has 12 amino acids. The germline gives CDR1 MNHEY, CDR2 SVGAGI. Here the CDR3 DNA reads TGTGCCAGCAACTCCCTATCCTACGAGCAGTACTTC. Encoded protein: CASNSLSYEQYF.

This chain connects TRBV5-1 to TRBJ2-3; 11 bases are a match to TRBD1. Unmatched junction bases numbered 9, after V lost 5 bases and J lost 7 bases. From germline, CDR1 is SGHRS and CDR2 YFSETQ. The CDR3 spans 15 residues. CDR3: CASSFAGQGAYTQYF. The CDR3 DNA follows: TGCGCCAGCAGTTTTGCTGGACAGGGGGCCTATACGCAGTATTTT.

This chain links TRBV2 with TRBJ1-3; TRBD1 matches 8 bases. CDR3 length equals 15 residues. V shed 6 bases, J shed 2 bases, and the junction held 6 bases outside the gene matches. CDR1 is SNHLY, CDR2 FYNNEI, per germline. The CDR3 sequence is CASRSTGGPGNTIYF. DNA for the CDR3: TGTGCCAGCAGGTCCACAGGGGGGCCTGGAAACACCATATATTTT.

The chain links TRBV7-8 to TRBJ2-3, with TRBD1 matching over 8 bases. CDR1 is SGHVS, CDR2 FQNEAQ, per germline. This CDR3 contains 17 residues. After removal of 4 bases from V and 5 bases from J, the junction contained 14 bases not matched to a gene. CDR3 coding DNA: TGTGCCAGCAGCTCCGTACGTACTGCAGGGGGCGGAGATACGCAGTATTTT. Encoded protein: CASSSVRTAGGGDTQYF.

As DNA, the CDR3 is TGCGCCAGCAGCTTTAAGGGGGGCTCTCTATCCTACGAGCAGTACTTC. Amino acids: CASSFKGGSLSYEQYF. This rearrangement joins TRBV5-1 to TRBJ2-7; D assignment may be TRBD1 or TRBD2 (6 bases each). The CDR3 loop spans 16 amino acids. The V and J ends lost 2 bases and 1 base respectively, with 16 bases between them. Germline CDR1 and CDR2: SGHRS and YFSETQ.

V usage is TRBV5-1 and J usage is TRBJ1-4; possible D gene TRBD1, 6 bases. In germline, CDR1 is SGHRS, CDR2 YFSETQ. The CDR3 sequence is 13 residues long. Trimming shortened V by 5 bases and J by 7 bases, and 12 bases separated the two germline ends. For the CDR3, the DNA is TGCGCCAGCAGTCATGTGGACAGTGAAAAACTGTTTTTT. Translation: CASSHVDSEKLFF.

The rearrangement uses TRBV7-2 and TRBJ2-7; possible D gene TRBD1, 6 bases. From germline, CDR1 is SGHTA and CDR2 FQGNSA. This CDR3 is built from 13 residues. V dropped 5 bases and J dropped 5 bases, with 13 bases sitting between them. The chain's CDR3 is CASSINRVHEQYF. The CDR3 nucleotides are TGTGCCAGCAGCATAAACAGGGTCCACGAGCAGTACTTC.